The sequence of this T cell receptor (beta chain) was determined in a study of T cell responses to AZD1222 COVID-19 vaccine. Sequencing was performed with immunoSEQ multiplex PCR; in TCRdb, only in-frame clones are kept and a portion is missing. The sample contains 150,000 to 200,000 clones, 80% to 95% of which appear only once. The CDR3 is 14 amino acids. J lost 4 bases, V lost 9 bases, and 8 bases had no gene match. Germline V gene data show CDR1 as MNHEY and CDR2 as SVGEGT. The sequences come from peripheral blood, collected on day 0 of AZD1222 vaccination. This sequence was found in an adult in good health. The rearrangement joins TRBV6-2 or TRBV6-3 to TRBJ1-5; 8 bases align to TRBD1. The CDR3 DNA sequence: TGTGCCAGTAGCAGACAGGGGCTGAATCAGCCCCAGCATTTT. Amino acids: CASSRQGLNQPQHF.